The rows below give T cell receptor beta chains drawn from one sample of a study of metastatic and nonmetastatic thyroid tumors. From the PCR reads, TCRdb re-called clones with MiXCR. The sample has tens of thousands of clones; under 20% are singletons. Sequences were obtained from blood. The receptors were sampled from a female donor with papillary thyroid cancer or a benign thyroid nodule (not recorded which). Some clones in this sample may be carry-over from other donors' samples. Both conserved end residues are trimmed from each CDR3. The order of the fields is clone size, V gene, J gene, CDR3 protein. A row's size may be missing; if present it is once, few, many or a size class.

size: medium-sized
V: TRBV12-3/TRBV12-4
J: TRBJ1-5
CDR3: ASSWAGGTGNQPQH

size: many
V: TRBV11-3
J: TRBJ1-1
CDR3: ASRVSSGATEAF

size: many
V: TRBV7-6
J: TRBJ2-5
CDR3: ASSPGNPETQY

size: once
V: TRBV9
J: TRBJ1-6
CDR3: ASSVTGGVGIVNSPLH

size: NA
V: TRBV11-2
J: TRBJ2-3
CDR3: ASSLGGQGVADTQY

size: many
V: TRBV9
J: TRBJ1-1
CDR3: ASSVAPPGTGGMDTEAF

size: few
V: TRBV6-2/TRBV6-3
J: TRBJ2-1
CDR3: ASSYSFVPYNEQF

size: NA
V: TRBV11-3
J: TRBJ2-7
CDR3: ASSRGSGVWYEQY

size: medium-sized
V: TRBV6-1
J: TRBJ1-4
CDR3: ASSEGGTGSEKLF

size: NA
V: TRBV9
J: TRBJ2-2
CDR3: ASSVGDTRPYTWELF

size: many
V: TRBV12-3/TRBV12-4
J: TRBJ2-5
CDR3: ASSKRTGETQY

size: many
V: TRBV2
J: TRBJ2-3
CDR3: ASSAGSRTSTDTQY

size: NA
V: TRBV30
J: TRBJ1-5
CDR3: AWSVRQGYQPQH

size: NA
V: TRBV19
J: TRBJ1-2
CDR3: AIRPTGGYGYT

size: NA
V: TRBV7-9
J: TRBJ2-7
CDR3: ASSQPNGASYEQY

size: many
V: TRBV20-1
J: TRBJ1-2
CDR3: SAARDRGFDGGYT

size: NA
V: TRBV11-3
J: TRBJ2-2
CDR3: ASSRAEGRYTGELF

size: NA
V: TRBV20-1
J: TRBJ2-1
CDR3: NATGGGLSRNEQF